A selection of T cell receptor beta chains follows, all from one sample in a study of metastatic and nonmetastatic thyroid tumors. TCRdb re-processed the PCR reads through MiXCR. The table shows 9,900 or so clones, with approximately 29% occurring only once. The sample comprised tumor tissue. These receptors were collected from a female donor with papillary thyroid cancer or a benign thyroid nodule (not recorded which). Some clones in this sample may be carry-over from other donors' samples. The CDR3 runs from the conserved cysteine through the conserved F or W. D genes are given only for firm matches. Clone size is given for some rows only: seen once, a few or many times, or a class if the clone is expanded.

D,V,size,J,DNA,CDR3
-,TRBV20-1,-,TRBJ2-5,TGCAGTGCTAGAACCACCTCCGGAGCGAAGACCCAGTACTTC,CSARTTSGAKTQYF
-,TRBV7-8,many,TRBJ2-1,TGTGCCAGCAGCTTAAACCCAGACAATGAGCAGTTCTTC,CASSLNPDNEQFF
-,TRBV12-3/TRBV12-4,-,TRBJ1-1,TGTGCCAGCAGCATGGACAGAACCAGGACTGAAGCTTTCTTT,CASSMDRTRTEAFF
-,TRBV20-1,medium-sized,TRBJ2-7,TGCAGTGCCCGGGAAGCGCAGAGTTACGAGCAGTACTTC,CSAREAQSYEQYF
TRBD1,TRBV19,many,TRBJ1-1,TGTGCCAGTAGTAGAGGATTAGGACAGGGATATTCTGAAGCTTTCTTT,CASSRGLGQGYSEAFF
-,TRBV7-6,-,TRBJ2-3,TGTGCCAGCAGCCCCAGACCATGGAGGGGGGATACGCAGTATTTT,CASSPRPWRGDTQYF
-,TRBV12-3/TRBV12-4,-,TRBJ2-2,TGTGCCAGCAGTTTTTGTGCGGGGCAGGTCACCGGGGAGCTGTTTTTT,CASSFCAGQVTGELFF
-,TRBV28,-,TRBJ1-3,TGTGCCAGCAGTTTATGGTCAGGATCTGGAAACACCATATATTTT,CASSLWSGSGNTIYF
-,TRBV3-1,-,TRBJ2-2,TGTGCCAGCAGCCCTCGGACTGAACGGGGCGGGGAGCTGTTTTTT,CASSPRTERGGELFF
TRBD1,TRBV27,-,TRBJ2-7,TGTGCCAGCAGTTTAGGGACAGAGACCTACGAGCAGTACTTC,CASSLGTETYEQYF
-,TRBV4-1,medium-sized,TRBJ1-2,TGCGCCAGCAGCCATTTCCACGAGACATCCTATGGCTACACCTTC,CASSHFHETSYGYTF
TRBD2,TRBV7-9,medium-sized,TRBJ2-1,TGTGCCAGCAGCTTAGAGTTGACTAGCGGATACAATGAGCAGTTCTTC,CASSLELTSGYNEQFF
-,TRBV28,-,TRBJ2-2,TGTGCCAGCACCCCGCAGGGGACGGCCGGGGAGCTGTTTTTT,CASTPQGTAGELFF
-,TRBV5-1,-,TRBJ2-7,TGCGCCAGCAGCCCCGGGGGCGGGAGAAGCTACGAGCAGTACTTC,CASSPGGGRSYEQYF
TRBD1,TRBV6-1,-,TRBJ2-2,TGTGCCAGCAGACAGGACAGGGTCAACACCGGGGAGCTGTTTTTT,CASRQDRVNTGELFF
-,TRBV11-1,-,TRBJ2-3,TGTGCCAGCAGCGCCGATGGATATAGCACAGATACGCAGTATTTT,CASSADGYSTDTQYF
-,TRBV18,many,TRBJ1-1,TGTGCCAGCTCACCCACGTCCACTGAAGCTTTCTTT,CASSPTSTEAFF
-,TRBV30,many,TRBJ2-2,TGTGCCTGGAGTGTACATGGGGAGCTGTTTTTT,CAWSVHGELFF
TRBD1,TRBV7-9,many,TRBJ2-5,TGTGCCAGCAGCCGGACAGGGGACGGTACCCAGTACTTC,CASSRTGDGTQYF
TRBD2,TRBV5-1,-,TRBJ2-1,TGCGCCAGCTTAGAACCGGGACTAGGAGTATATGAGCAGTTCTTC,CASLEPGLGVYEQFF
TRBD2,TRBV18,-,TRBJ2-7,TGTGCCAGCTCACCATATGGGACTAGCGTCTACGAGCAGTACTTC,CASSPYGTSVYEQYF
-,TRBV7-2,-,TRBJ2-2,TGTGCCAGCAGCTTAATTGTATCCGGGGAGCTGTTTTTT,CASSLIVSGELFF
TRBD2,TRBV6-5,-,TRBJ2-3,TGTGCCAGCAGTCGGACTAGCGGGGGCGCGCAAAGGGGAGCACAGTATTTT,CASSRTSGGAQRGAQYF
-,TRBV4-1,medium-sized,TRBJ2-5,TGCGCCAGCAGCACGGGAGACAGGGACCAAGAGACCCAGTACTTC,CASSTGDRDQETQYF
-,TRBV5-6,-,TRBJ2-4,TGTGCCAGCAGCTACGGATCCAACATTCAGTACTTC,CASSYGSNIQYF
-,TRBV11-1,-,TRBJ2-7,TGTGCCAGCAGCTCCAGGGCGCGTGGGCCCCCCTACGAGCAGTACTTC,CASSSRARGPPYEQYF
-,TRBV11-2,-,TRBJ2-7,TGTGCCAGCAGCTTAAGCCCGGCGGGCAACGAGCAGTACTTC,CASSLSPAGNEQYF
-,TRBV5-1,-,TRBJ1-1,TGCGCCAGCAGCGCGCTACAGGGCCGGAACACTGAAGCTTTCTTT,CASSALQGRNTEAFF
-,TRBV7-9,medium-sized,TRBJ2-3,TGTGCCAGCAGCTTGGCTGGAACTTCTAGCACAGATACGCAGTATTTT,CASSLAGTSSTDTQYF
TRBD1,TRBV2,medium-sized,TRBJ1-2,TGTGCCAGCATCACGGGACAGAAGGGCTACACCTTC,CASITGQKGYTF
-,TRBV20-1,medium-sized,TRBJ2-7,TGCAGTGCCGCTTCGCCGGGAGATTGGTTGAAGGACGAGCAGTACTTC,CSAASPGDWLKDEQYF
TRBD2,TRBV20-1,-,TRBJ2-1,TGCAGTGCCATTAGCGGGATCTACAATGAGCAGTTCTTC,CSAISGIYNEQFF
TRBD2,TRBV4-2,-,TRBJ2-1,TGTGCCAGCAGCAATAGCGGGAATGAGCAGTTCTTC,CASSNSGNEQFF
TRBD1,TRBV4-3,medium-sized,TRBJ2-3,TGCGCCAGCAGCCATGGGACAGGAACAGATACGCAGTATTTT,CASSHGTGTDTQYF
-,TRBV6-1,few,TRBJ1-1,TGTGCCAGCAAGAAATCCGCAGATGAAGCTTTCTTT,CASKKSADEAFF
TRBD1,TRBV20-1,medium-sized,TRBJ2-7,TGCAGTGCTAAGGACAGGTTCTCCTACGAGCAGTACTTC,CSAKDRFSYEQYF
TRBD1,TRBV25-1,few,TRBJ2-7,TGTGCCAGCGGGGACAGCTACGAGCAGTACTTC,CASGDSYEQYF
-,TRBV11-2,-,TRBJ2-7,TGTGCCAGCAGCCCATCCGGGGGAAACCTTGCCTACGAGCAGTACTTC,CASSPSGGNLAYEQYF
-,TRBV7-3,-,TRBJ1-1,TGTGCCAGCAGCTTTAACGGGAACACTGAAGCTTTCTTT,CASSFNGNTEAFF
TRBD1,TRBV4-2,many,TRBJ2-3,TGTGCCAGCAGCCAAGTAGGTCAGGGGGCGACAGATACGCAGTATTTT,CASSQVGQGATDTQYF
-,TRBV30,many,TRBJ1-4,TGTGCCTGGAGTTCCCTGAAGGAAAAACTGTTTTTT,CAWSSLKEKLFF